The 6 T cell receptor beta chains given below trace back to one sample, sequenced in a study of hypomethylating agent response in myelodysplastic syndrome. Assay: immunoSEQ multiplex PCR; the TCRdb copy retains only in-frame clones and omits some. The sample yields about 3,100 clones, about 76% seen once. The sequencing here drew on bone marrow, taken before or after starting hypomethylating agent treatment for myelodysplastic syndrome (not recorded which). These TCRs come from a human donor with myelodysplastic syndrome.

As DNA, the CDR3 is TGTGCCAGCAGATCGACTGAGGGCCCAACTAATGAAAAACTGTTTTTT. This encodes CASRSTEGPTNEKLFF. This chain connects TRBV7-8 to TRBJ1-4, with D unresolved. CDR1 and CDR2 (germline): SGHVS, FQNEAQ. The CDR3 totals 16 residues. Trimming left V 6 bases short and J 0 bases short, with 14 bases between.

The chain recombines TRBV30 with TRBJ1-1; 9 nucleotides align to TRBD1. The junction had 8 bases not matched to a gene; V was cut back by 1 base and J by 2 bases. This CDR3 is 16 amino acids long. CDR1 GTSNPN and CDR2 SVGIG come from the germline V gene (reference sequence). The chain's CDR3 is CAWSGGRTGVNTEAFF. CDR3 DNA sequence: TGTGCCTGGAGTGGTGGGAGGACAGGGGTAAACACTGAAGCTTTCTTT.

Only one count was recorded for this clone. J is TRBJ2-1 and V is TRBV6-4; 8 positions agree with TRBD2. With 5 bases clipped from V and 0 bases from J, the junction kept 6 bases outside the gene matches. CDR1 and CDR2 from the germline V gene are MRHNA and SNTAGT. The CDR3 is made up of 16 amino acids. The CDR3 nucleotides read TGTGCCAGCAGTCACGAAGCGGGGGTCTCCTACAATGAGCAGTTCTTC. Protein sequence: CASSHEAGVSYNEQFF.

This clone was seen a handful of times. The chain uses TRBV6-1 and TRBJ2-1; the D is unclear. The CDR3 has 12 amino acids. CDR1 is MNHNS and CDR2 is SASEGT in the germline V gene. V gave up 2 bases and J gave up 5 bases, with 4 bases separating them. CDR3 sequence (DNA): TGTGCCAGCAGTGAAAGTGACAATGAGCAGTTCTTC. Translation gives CASSESDNEQFF.

The genes are TRBV6-4 and TRBJ1-3; tentatively, D is TRBD1 (5 bases). Germline V gene sequence: CDR1 MRHNA, CDR2 SNTAGT. V was trimmed by 7 bases and J by 0 bases, leaving 16 bases between them. CDR3 length equals 16 residues. CDR3 bases: TGTGCCAGCACAGGGAGGAGGGCAGCCTCTGGAAACACCATATATTTT. It is translated as CASTGRRAASGNTIYF.

V and J are TRBV18 and TRBJ2-6; 7 nucleotides line up with TRBD2. Germline values: CDR1 KGHSH, CDR2 LQKENI. The V gene end was trimmed by 1 base and the J gene end by 4 bases; junction bases not matched to a gene: 10. This CDR3 comprises 18 residues. The CDR3 region has the DNA TGTGCCAGCTCACCACTCGGACTAGGAGCTACCGGGGCCAACGTCCTGACTTTC. Translated, it gives CASSPLGLGATGANVLTF.